The subject of this entry is one T cell receptor (beta chain). iRepertoire HTBI primers and Arm-PCR of CDR3 regions built TCR beta libraries. In TCRdb, the multiplex PCR reads were re-called with MiXCR into one record per CDR3 protein. The sample records hundreds of thousands of distinct CDR3 sequences, approximately 23% being singletons. This CDR3 region has 14 residues. CDR1 is SGHDT and CDR2 is YYEEEE in the germline V gene. J gave up 5 bases and V 2 bases, and 6 bases lay outside the gene matches. The sample originates from a study of regulatory T cells in long-lasting Graves disease. The wider study: The definition of persistent Graves' disease was over 5 years of antithyroid drugs with positive TSH receptor antibodies.

Time point indicated: persistent/refractory GD, antithyroid drugs over 5 years with positive TRAb. There was RNA extracted from PBMCs, and the TCR library was made from it. Sample: peripheral blood mononuclear cells (PBMCs), taken when the disease was refractory, from a patient treated with antithyroid drugs. The J gene is TRBJ2-7, the V gene TRBV5-6, with TRBD2 identical over 8 bases. The source is a female donor with Graves disease. CDR3 residues: CASSFRTSYNEQYF. The CDR3 DNA follows: TGTGCCAGCAGCTTTAGGACTAGCTACAACGAGCAGTACTTC.